This T cell receptor beta chain originates from a study of T cell responses to AZD1222 COVID-19 vaccine. Doses given second, at about 4 or about 12 weeks, were pooled. TCRdb keeps only in-frame clones here, not all; method: immunoSEQ multiplex PCR. This sample yields 95,000 to 100,000 clones, of which about four fifths are seen a single time; approximately 14% belongs to the top ten. Study-level points and caveats: Only a handful of AZD1222 recipients tested seropositive at baseline. Spike-specific TCR repertoires showed rising breadth and depth after two AZD1222 doses. It should be noted that donors were predominantly white British and more often female, and clonal diversity was possibly underestimated.

On this clone itself: Its antigen is unidentified.

The CDR3 has 17 amino acids. V was pared by 4 bases and J by 1 base, with 7 bases of the junction left unmatched. Per the germline V gene, CDR1 is MNHEY and CDR2 is SVGEGT. The rearrangement joins TRBV6-2 or TRBV6-3 to TRBJ2-2; 9 nucleotides match TRBD2. The origin of this receptor is an adult who received the AZD1222 COVID-19 vaccine. The sequenced sample was peripheral blood, obtained 28 days after the second AZD1222 dose. The chain's CDR3 is CASSWSSGSRNTGELFF. The CDR3 coding sequence is TGTGCCAGCAGTTGGAGTAGCGGGAGTCGGAACACCGGGGAGCTGTTTTTT.